This T cell receptor beta chain was retrieved from a study of blood T cell repertoires in COVID-19. Study-level background: The United States, Italy and Spain provided the acute and convalescent COVID-19 samples. From T cells, B-cell-depleted T cells, or PBMCs came the material, which was cDNA or gDNA.

Assay used: immunoSEQ multiplex PCR; TCRdb lists only in-frame clones, some missing. Of about 160,000 clones listed, more than 65% are singletons. This CDR3 has 16 amino acids. Germline V lookup: CDR1 LNHDA, CDR2 SQIVND (reference sequence). V lost 4 bases and J 6 bases, leaving 19 bases between the germline ends. Assignment of participants to cohorts was predicated upon participant-reported clinical history. The receptor was isolated from a woman in her thirties or forties with acute COVID-19. J is TRBJ2-1 and V is TRBV19; D is ambiguous. Input material: PBMCs or T cells enriched from blood (not recorded which). The CDR3 protein is CASSTRLTQRPNEQFF. CDR3 DNA sequence: TGTGCCAGTAGTACCCGCCTTACCCAGCGCCCCAATGAGCAGTTCTTC. Using reference TRBV19 and TRBJ2-1 for the parts outside the CDR3, the full variable domain is DGGITQSPKYLFRKEGQNVTLSCEQNLNHDAMYWYRQDPGQGLRLIYYSQIVNDFQKGDIAEGYSVSREKKESFPLTVTSAQKNPTAFYLCASSTRLTQRPNEQFFGPGTRLTVL.